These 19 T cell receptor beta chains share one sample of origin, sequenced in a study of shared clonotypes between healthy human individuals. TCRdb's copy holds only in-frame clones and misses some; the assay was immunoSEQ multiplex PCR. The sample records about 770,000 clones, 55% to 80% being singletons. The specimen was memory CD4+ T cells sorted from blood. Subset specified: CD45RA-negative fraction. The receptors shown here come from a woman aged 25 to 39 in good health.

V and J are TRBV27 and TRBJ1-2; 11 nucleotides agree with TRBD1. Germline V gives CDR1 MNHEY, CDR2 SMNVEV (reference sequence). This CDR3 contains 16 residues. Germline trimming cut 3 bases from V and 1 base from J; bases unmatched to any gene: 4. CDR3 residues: CASSLGGQGVNYGYTF. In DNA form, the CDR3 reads TGTGCCAGCAGTTTGGGGGGACAGGGGGTTAACTATGGCTACACCTTC.

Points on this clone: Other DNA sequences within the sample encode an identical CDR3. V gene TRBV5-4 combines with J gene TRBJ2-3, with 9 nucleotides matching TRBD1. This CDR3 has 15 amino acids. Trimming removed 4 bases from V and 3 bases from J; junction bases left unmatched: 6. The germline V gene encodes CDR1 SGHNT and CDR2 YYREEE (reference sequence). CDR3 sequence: CASSPPGQGTDTQYF. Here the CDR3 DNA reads TGTGCCAGCAGCCCCCCGGGACAGGGAACAGATACGCAGTATTTT.

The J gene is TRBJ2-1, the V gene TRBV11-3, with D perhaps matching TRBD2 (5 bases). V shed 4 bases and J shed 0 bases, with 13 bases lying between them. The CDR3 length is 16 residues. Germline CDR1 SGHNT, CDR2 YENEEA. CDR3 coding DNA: TGTGCCAGCAGCTATCGCGGGTGGAGCTCCTACAATGAGCAGTTCTTC. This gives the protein CASSYRGWSSYNEQFF.

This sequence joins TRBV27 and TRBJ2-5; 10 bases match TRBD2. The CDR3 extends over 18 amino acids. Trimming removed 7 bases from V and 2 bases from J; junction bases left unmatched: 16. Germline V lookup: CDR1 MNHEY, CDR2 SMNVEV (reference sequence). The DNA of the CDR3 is TGTGCCAGCAAAAAAGGGGGCTTAGCGGGAGGCCTACAAGAGACCCAGTACTTC. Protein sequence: CASKKGGLAGGLQETQYF.

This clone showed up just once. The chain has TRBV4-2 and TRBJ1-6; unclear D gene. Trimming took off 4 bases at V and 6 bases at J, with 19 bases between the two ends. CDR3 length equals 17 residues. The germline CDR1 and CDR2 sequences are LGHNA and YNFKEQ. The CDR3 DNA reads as TGTGCCAGCAGCCCAACTCTTTTGGAGGTTCGTAATTCACCCCTCCACTTT. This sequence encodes CASSPTLLEVRNSPLHF.

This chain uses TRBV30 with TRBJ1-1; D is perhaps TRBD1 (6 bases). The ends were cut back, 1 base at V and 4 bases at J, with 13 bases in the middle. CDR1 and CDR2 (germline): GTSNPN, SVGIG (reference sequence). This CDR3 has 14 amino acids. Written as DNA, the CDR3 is TGTGCCTGGAGTGCGGGGGCGTGGGGCACTGAAGCTTTCTTT. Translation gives CAWSAGAWGTEAFF.

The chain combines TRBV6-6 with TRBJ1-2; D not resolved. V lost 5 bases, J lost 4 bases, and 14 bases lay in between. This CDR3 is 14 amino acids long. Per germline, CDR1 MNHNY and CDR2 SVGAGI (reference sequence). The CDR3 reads CASSEADVFYGYTF. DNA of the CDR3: TGTGCCAGCAGTGAGGCCGATGTTTTCTATGGCTACACCTTC.

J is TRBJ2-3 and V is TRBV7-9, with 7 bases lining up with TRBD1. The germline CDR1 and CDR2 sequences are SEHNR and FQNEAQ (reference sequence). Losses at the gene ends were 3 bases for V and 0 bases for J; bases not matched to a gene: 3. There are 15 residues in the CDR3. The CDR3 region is CASSFRGQSTDTQYF. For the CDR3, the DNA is TGTGCCAGCAGCTTTAGGGGACAGAGCACAGATACGCAGTATTTT.

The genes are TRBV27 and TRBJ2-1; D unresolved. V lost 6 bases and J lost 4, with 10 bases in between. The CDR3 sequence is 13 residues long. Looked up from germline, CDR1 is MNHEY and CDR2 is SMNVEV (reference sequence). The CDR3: CASSPGLYNEQFF. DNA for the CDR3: TGTGCCAGCAGCCCGGGCCTTTACAATGAGCAGTTCTTC.

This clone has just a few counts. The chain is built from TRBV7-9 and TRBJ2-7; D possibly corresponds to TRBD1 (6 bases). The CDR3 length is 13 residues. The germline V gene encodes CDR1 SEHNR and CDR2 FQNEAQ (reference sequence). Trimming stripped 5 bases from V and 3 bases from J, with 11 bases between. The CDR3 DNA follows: TGTGCCAGCAGCCCGGACAGTATCTACGAGCAGTACTTC. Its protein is CASSPDSIYEQYF.

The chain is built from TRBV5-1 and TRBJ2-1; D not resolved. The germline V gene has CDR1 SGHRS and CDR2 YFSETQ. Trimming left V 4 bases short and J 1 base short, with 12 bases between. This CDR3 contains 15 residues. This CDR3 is CASSPDGVSYNEQFF. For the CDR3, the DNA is TGCGCCAGCAGCCCGGACGGAGTATCCTACAATGAGCAGTTCTTC.

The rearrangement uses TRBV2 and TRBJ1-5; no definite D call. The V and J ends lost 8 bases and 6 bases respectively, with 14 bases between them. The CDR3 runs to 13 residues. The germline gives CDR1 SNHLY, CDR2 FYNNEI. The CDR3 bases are TGTGCCAGCGGTGGATTCTGGGTTCAGCCCCAGCATTTT. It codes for CASGGFWVQPQHF.

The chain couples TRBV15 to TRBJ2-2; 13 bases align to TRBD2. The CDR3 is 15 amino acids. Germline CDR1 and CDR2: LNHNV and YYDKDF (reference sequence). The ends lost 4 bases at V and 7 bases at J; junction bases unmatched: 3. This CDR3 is CATSTGTSGVGELFF. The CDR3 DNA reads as TGTGCCACCAGCACCGGGACTAGCGGGGTCGGGGAGCTGTTTTTT.

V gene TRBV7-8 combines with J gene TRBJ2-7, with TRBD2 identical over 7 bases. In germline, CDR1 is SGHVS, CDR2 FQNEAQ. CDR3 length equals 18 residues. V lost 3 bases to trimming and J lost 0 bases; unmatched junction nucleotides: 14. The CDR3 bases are TGTGCCAGCAGCTTTTCGTTCCGGGGGGATTATTCCTCCTACGAGCAGTACTTC. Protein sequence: CASSFSFRGDYSSYEQYF. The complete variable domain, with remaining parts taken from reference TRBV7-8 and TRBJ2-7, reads GAGVSQSPRYKVAKRGQDVALRCDPISGHVSLFWYQQALGQGPEFLTYFQNEAQLDKSGLPSDRFFAERPEGSVSTLKIQRTQQEDSAVYLCASSFSFRGDYSSYEQYFGPGTRLTVT.

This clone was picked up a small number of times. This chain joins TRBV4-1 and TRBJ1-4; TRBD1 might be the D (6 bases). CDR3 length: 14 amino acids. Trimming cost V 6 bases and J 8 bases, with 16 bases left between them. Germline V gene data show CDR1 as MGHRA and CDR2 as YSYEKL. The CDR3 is CASSKLSGGEKLFF. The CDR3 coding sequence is TGCGCCAGCAGTAAGTTGTCCGGGGGCGAAAAACTGTTTTTT.

CDR3 nucleotide sequence: TGTGCCAGCAGCTTCTGGGAGACTAGCGGACCTAACAATGAGCAGTTCTTC. It specifies CASSFWETSGPNNEQFF. The V gene is TRBV28, the J gene TRBJ2-1; TRBD2 matches 9 bases. The J segment lost 5 bases and the V segment lost 6 bases, leaving 14 bases of the junction unmatched. The CDR3 consists of 17 residues. Germline CDR1 MDHEN, CDR2 SYDVKM.

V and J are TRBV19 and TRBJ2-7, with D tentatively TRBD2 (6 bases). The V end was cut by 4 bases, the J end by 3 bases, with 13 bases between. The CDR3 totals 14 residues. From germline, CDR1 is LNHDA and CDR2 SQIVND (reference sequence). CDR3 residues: CASSTRERFYEQYF. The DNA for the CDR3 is TGTGCCAGTAGTACCCGGGAGAGATTCTACGAGCAGTACTTC.

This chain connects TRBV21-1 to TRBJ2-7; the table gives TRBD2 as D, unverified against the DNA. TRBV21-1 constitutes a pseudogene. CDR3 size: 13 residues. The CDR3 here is CASSKVISYEQYF. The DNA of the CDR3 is TGTGCCAGCAGCAAAGTAATTAGTTACGAGCAGTACTTC.

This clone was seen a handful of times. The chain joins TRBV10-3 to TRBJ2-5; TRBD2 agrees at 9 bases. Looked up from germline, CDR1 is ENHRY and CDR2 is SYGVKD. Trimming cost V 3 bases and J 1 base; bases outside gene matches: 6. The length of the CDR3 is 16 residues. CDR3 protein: CAISEGASGTQETQYF. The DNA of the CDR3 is TGTGCCATCAGTGAAGGGGCTAGCGGGACCCAAGAGACCCAGTACTTC.